The rows below give T cell receptor beta chains drawn from one sample of a study of blood T cell repertoires in COVID-19. The table came from immunoSEQ multiplex PCR; TCRdb's copy has only in-frame clones and leaves some out. The repertoire consists of tens of thousands of clones, with 75% to 90% occurring once and the leading ten covering roughly 5.5%. The source material was peripheral blood. All receptors come from a man older than 75 with acute or convalescent COVID-19. The CDR3 runs from the conserved cysteine through the conserved F or W. The order of the fields is CDR3 protein, CDR3 DNA, CDR3 length, clone size, V gene, D gene, J gene. A D gene is named only where the DNA matches it firmly. Size values are once, few and many counts, or a class for expanded clones, and some rows have none.

CAWSVLGTGGSNYGYTF	TGTGCCTGGAGTGTACTCGGGACAGGGGGCTCTAACTATGGCTACACCTTC	17	-	TRBV30	TRBD1	TRBJ1-2
CATSDPNSGRGYNEQFF	TGTGCCACCAGTGACCCTAATAGCGGGAGGGGGTACAATGAGCAGTTCTTC	17	-	TRBV24-1	TRBD2	TRBJ2-1
CASSLAGGAGGNEKLFF	TGCGCCAGCAGCTTGGCGGGCGGAGCAGGGGGCAATGAAAAACTGTTTTTT	17	-	TRBV5-1	TRBD1	TRBJ1-4
CAWSVGAYTDTQYF	TGTGCCTGGAGTGTAGGAGCTTACACAGATACGCAGTATTTT	14	-	TRBV30	-	TRBJ2-3
CASSPVLASGGRNEQFF	TGTGCCAGCAGCCCCGTTCTGGCTAGCGGGGGGCGGAATGAGCAGTTCTTC	17	-	TRBV3-1/TRBV3-2	TRBD2	TRBJ2-1
CASSSDRGREQYF	TGTGCCAGCAGTTCCGACAGGGGGCGGGAGCAGTACTTC	13	-	TRBV28	TRBD1	TRBJ2-7
CASRSGLAQSYEQYF	TGTGCCAGCAGATCTGGACTAGCGCAATCCTACGAGCAGTACTTC	15	once	TRBV11-1	TRBD2	TRBJ2-7
CASSRPGLETEAFF	TGTGCCAGCAGTCGGCCGGGATTGGAGACTGAAGCTTTCTTT	14	-	TRBV6-5	-	TRBJ1-1
CASSLGLAQYF	TGTGCCAGCAGCCTTGGACTCGCGCAGTATTTT	11	-	TRBV6-5	-	TRBJ2-3
CASRSGTATAPQHF	TGTGCCAGCAGGTCCGGGACAGCGACCGCGCCCCAGCATTTT	14	-	TRBV6-5	TRBD1	TRBJ1-5
CASTGQNTEAFF	TGTGCCAGCACGGGACAGAACACTGAAGCTTTCTTT	12	few	TRBV18	-	TRBJ1-1
CASSTGQGGYGYTF	TGTGCCAGCAGTACGGGACAGGGGGGCTATGGCTACACCTTC	14	-	TRBV2	TRBD1	TRBJ1-2
CASSYYTSGKYEQYF	TGTGCCAGCAGTTACTATACTAGCGGGAAGTACGAGCAGTACTTC	15	-	TRBV6-2/TRBV6-3	TRBD2	TRBJ2-7
CASSLVSSGGTDTQYF	TGTGCCAGCAGCTTGGTTTCTAGCGGGGGGACAGATACGCAGTATTTT	16	-	TRBV5-6	TRBD2	TRBJ2-3
CASRKLAGGRETQYF	TGTGCCAGCAGAAAACTAGCGGGAGGGCGGGAGACCCAGTACTTC	15	-	TRBV6-5	TRBD2	TRBJ2-5
CASSQGSTGELFF	TGCGCCAGCAGCCAGGGAAGCACCGGGGAGCTGTTTTTT	13	-	TRBV5-1	-	TRBJ2-2
CASSYQGTSGTSYEQYF	TGTGCCAGCAGCTACCAAGGGACTAGCGGGACTTCCTACGAGCAGTACTTC	17	-	TRBV7-2	TRBD2	TRBJ2-7
CASSLWDSLRETQYF	TGCGCCAGCAGCCTTTGGGACTCGCTGAGGGAGACCCAGTACTTC	15	-	TRBV4-1	-	TRBJ2-5
CASSLAGVPQETQYF	TGCGCCAGCAGCTTGGCAGGGGTCCCCCAAGAGACCCAGTACTTC	15	once	TRBV5-1	-	TRBJ2-5
CASSRQGVYEKLFF	TGTGCCAGCAGCCGACAGGGGGTTTATGAAAAACTGTTTTTT	14	-	TRBV6-2/TRBV6-3	TRBD1	TRBJ1-4
CASSSRSTNEKLFF	TGTGCCAGCAGTTCCCGGTCAACTAATGAAAAACTGTTTTTT	14	-	TRBV28	-	TRBJ1-4
CASSFRLAGYNEQFF	TGCGCCAGCAGCTTTCGGCTAGCGGGGTACAATGAGCAGTTCTTC	15	-	TRBV5-1	TRBD2	TRBJ2-1
CASSPIGRDSYEQYF	TGTGCCAGCAGCCCTATCGGCAGGGACTCCTACGAGCAGTACTTC	15	-	TRBV3-1/TRBV3-2	-	TRBJ2-7
CASSLDREGYEQYF	TGCGCCAGCAGCCTCGACAGGGAAGGCTACGAGCAGTACTTC	14	once	TRBV5-1	TRBD1	TRBJ2-7